This T cell receptor beta chain is from a study of T cells in Graves' hyperthyroidism and ophthalmopathy. Study-level findings and limits: A model of 13 V-J features distinguished ophthalmopathy from stable hyperthyroidism.

Unmatched junction bases numbered 6, after V lost 2 bases and J lost 0 bases. The germline CDR1 and CDR2 sequences are ENHRY and SYGVKD. CDR3 length: 18 amino acids. At least ten counts were recorded for this clonotype. No antigen is known for it. The source material, RNA transcripts, was used to amplify TCR beta CDR3 regions. HTBI primers drove first-round RT-PCR of the TCR CDR3. TCRdb processed the multiplex PCR reads anew with MiXCR; each CDR3 protein has one entry. The data show over 700,000 distinct CDR3 sequences, with 38% seen just once and 7% to 10% held by the top ten. The sequenced sample was blood. This chain connects TRBV10-3 to TRBJ2-6; 8 positions agree with TRBD1. This TCR was recovered from a young man with Graves' hyperthyroidism. For the CDR3, the DNA is TGTGCCATCAGTGAGAGGGGACAGGTGGACTCTGGGGCCAACGTCCTGACTTTC. Its translation is CAISERGQVDSGANVLTF.